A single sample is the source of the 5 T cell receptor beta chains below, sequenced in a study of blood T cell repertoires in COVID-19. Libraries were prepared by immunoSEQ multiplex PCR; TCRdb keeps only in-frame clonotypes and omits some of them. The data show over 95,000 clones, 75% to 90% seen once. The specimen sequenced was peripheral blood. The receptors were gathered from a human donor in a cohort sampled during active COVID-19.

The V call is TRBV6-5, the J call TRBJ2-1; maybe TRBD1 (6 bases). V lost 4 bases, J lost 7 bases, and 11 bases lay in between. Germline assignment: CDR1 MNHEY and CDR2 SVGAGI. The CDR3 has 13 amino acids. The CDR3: CASSLGARNEQFF. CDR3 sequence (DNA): TGTGCCAGCAGTTTGGGGGCTCGGAATGAGCAGTTCTTC.

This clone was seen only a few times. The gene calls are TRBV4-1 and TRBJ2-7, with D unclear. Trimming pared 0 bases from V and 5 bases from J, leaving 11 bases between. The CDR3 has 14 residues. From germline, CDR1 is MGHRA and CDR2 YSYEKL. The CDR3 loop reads CASSQDLAGNEQYF. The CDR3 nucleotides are TGCGCCAGCAGCCAAGATCTGGCAGGCAACGAGCAGTACTTC.

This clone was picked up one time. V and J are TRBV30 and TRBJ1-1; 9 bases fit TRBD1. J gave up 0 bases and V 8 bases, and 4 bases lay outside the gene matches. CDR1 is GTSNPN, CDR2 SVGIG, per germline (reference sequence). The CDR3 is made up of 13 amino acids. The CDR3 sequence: CAQTGGMNTEAFF. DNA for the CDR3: TGTGCCCAGACAGGGGGAATGAACACTGAAGCTTTCTTT.

Here the CDR3 DNA reads TGTGCCAGCAGCTTAAATATCCGTATGGAGCAGTTCTTC. Its translation is CASSLNIRMEQFF. The rearrangement links TRBV7-2 to TRBJ2-1; D remains ambiguous. The length of the CDR3 is 13 residues. The germline gives CDR1 SGHTA, CDR2 FQGNSA. V dropped 2 bases and J dropped 10 bases, with 12 bases sitting between them.

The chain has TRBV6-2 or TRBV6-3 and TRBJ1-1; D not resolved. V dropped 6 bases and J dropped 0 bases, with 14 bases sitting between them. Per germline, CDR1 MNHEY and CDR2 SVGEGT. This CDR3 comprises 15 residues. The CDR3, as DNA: TGTGCCAGCAGCGACCGGGCGCGGGTGAACACTGAAGCTTTCTTT. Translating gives CASSDRARVNTEAFF.